A selection of T cell receptor beta chains follows, all from one sample in a study of T cell repertoires in cytomegalovirus infection. MiXCR, applied by TCRdb to the reads, yields one record per CDR3 protein. The table shows about 250,000 distinct CDR3 sequences, with about a sixth occurring only once. The specimen was CD8+ T cells from PBMCs. These receptors originate from a human donor in good health (CMV status not recorded). Some clones in this sample may be carry-over from other donors' samples. CDR3s include the opening cysteine and the closing phenylalanine or tryptophan. D genes are given only for firm matches. Size is stated for part of the rows, as once, few or many counts, or as a class when the clone is expanded.

TRBJ2-1 TRBV11-2 . TRBD2 TGTGCCAGCAGCTTAACAGGGGCTAGCGGGGGCGGACTCTACAATGAGCAGTTCTTC CASSLTGASGGGLYNEQFF
TRBJ1-1 TRBV11-2 . TRBD1 TGTGCCAGCAGCCCCGCCGGGACAGCGTCGAACACTGAAGCTTTCTTT CASSPAGTASNTEAFF
TRBJ1-5 TRBV7-8 many TRBD1 TGTGCCAGCAGCTTAGACGGACAGGATCAGCCCCAGCATTTT CASSLDGQDQPQHF
TRBJ2-5 TRBV5-6 few . TGTGCCAGCAGCTTTAACGGGGAAGAGACCCAGTACTTC CASSFNGEETQYF
TRBJ2-3 TRBV12-3/TRBV12-4 many TRBD2 TGTGCCAGCAGTTTTGGACTAGCGAAACACACAGATACGCAGTATTTT CASSFGLAKHTDTQYF
TRBJ2-2 TRBV7-3 many TRBD1 TGTGCCAGCAGCTTATATGACAGGGGTTACTCCGGGGAGCTGTTTTTT CASSLYDRGYSGELFF
TRBJ1-1 TRBV6-1 many . TGTGCCAGCAGCCACCTGGGGAGGGGGAACACTGAAGCTTTCTTT CASSHLGRGNTEAFF
TRBJ2-4 TRBV5-6 . . TGTGCCAGCAGCTTGCTACGCGCGTGGACAGGCGAGCGGGACATTCAGTACTTC CASSLLRAWTGERDIQYF
TRBJ1-2 TRBV5-4 many TRBD1 TGTGCCAGCAGCTTGAGGACAGGACGAGGAGGGTCTAACTATGGCTACACCTTC CASSLRTGRGGSNYGYTF
TRBJ2-5 TRBV29-1 . . TGCAGCGTGGCCCTGGGACTTACCCGGGAGACCCAGTACTTC CSVALGLTRETQYF
TRBJ1-1 TRBV6-1 many . TGTGCCAGCAGTTCCGAGACAGAGGAATCAACTGAAGCTTTCTTT CASSSETEESTEAFF
TRBJ1-1 TRBV20-1 . . TGCAGTGCCGAACACTTGAACACTGAAGCTTTCTTT CSAEHLNTEAFF
TRBJ1-3 TRBV20-1 few TRBD1 TGCAGTGCTAGAGATCCGGGGGGGCCGACAGGGGGCTCTGGAAACACCATATATTTT CSARDPGGPTGGSGNTIYF
TRBJ2-3 TRBV6-5 few . TGTGCCAGCAGATTAGAGGGGGCGGGGGGCCCCCGCGATACGCAGTATTTT CASRLEGAGGPRDTQYF
TRBJ1-2 TRBV6-8 . . TGTGCCAGCAGTTACTGGGCAGGGAGAGGATATGGCTACACCTTC CASSYWAGRGYGYTF
TRBJ2-2 TRBV29-1 . . TGCAGCGTCGACCGGGACACCTTAACCGGGGAGCTGTTTTTT CSVDRDTLTGELFF
TRBJ2-5 TRBV4-2 . . TGTGCCAGCAGCCAAGCCGCCGGTACCTCACAAGAGACCCAGTACTTC CASSQAAGTSQETQYF
TRBJ1-1 TRBV12-3/TRBV12-4 many . TGTGCCAGCAGTCCCTGGGTCTACCCCGCCACTGAAGCTTTCTTT CASSPWVYPATEAFF
TRBJ2-3 TRBV18 . TRBD2 TGTGCCAGCTCACCCCTACCAAGCGGGGGGGCCGGGGATACGCAGTATTTT CASSPLPSGGAGDTQYF
TRBJ2-7 TRBV6-2/TRBV6-3 few . TGTGCCAGCGAAGGGATACTATCCTACGAGCAGTACTTC CASEGILSYEQYF
TRBJ2-3 TRBV7-9 . TRBD1 TGTGCCAGCAGCTCGACACCGGGACAGGGTTCAGATACGCAGTATTTT CASSSTPGQGSDTQYF
TRBJ1-3 TRBV2 . . TGTGCCAGCATCGGGGGTTACTCTGGAAACACCATATATTTT CASIGGYSGNTIYF
TRBJ2-2 TRBV5-1 . . TGCGCCAGCAGCTTAGGACCGGTGAGCTCGAACACCGGGGAGCTGTTTTTT CASSLGPVSSNTGELFF
TRBJ2-1 TRBV20-1 . TRBD1 TGCAGTGCTAGAGATCACAGGGGAAAATACAATGAGCAGTTCTTC CSARDHRGKYNEQFF
TRBJ2-1 TRBV15 few . TGTGCCACCAGCAGAGAAGAGGGGTACGAGTCTCCCCGCGACAATGAGCAGTTCTTC CATSREEGYESPRDNEQFF
TRBJ2-1 TRBV29-1 . TRBD2 TGCAGCGTGGGGGGCAGCGGGGGGGCCAATGAGCAGTTCTTC CSVGGSGGANEQFF
TRBJ1-4 TRBV19 few . TGTGCCAGCCGTGTGAGAGGACCCGACAAGGAAAAACTGTTTTTT CASRVRGPDKEKLFF
TRBJ2-1 TRBV27 . . TGTGCCAGCAGCTCATGGGGGCAGGGAGGCCCCAATGAGCAGTTCTTC CASSSWGQGGPNEQFF
TRBJ2-7 TRBV7-8 many . TGTGCCAGCAGCTTTCCAGCCCCCTACCACGGGCTTTACGAGCAGTACTTC CASSFPAPYHGLYEQYF
TRBJ2-2 TRBV6-2/TRBV6-3 . TRBD1 TGTGCCAGCAGTAAACGACAGGGTTGGGGCACCGGGGAGCTGTTTTTT CASSKRQGWGTGELFF
TRBJ1-1 TRBV7-9 many TRBD1 TGTGCCAGCAGCTCGACAGGGACGGAGTTCTTT CASSSTGTEFF